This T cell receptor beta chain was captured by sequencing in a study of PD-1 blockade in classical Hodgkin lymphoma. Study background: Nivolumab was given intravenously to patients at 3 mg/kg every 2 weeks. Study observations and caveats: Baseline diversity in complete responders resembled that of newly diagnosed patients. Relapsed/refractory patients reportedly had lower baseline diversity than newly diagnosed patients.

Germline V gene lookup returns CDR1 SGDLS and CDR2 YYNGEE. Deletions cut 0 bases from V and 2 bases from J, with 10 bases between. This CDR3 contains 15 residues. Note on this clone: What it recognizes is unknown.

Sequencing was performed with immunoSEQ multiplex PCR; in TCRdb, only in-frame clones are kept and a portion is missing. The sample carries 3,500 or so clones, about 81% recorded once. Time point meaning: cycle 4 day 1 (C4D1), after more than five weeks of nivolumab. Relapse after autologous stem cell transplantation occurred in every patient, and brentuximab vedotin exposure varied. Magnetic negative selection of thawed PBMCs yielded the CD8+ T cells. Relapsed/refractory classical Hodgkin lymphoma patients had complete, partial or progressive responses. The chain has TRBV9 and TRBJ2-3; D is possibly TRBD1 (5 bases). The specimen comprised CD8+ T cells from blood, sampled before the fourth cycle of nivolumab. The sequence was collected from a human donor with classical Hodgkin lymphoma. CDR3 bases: TGTGCCAGCAGCGTAGAAGGGGCCGACACAGATACGCAGTATTTT. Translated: CASSVEGADTDTQYF.